The rows below give T cell receptor beta chains drawn from one sample of a study of sequential checkpoint blockade in melanoma. The protocol was immunoSEQ multiplex PCR, while the TCRdb copy is restricted to in-frame clones and leaves out a portion. The sample consists of some 1,200 clones, approximately 20% of them appearing once. Specimen: tumor tissue (inferred from file names), collected from a patient given nivolumab and ipilimumab in sequence. These receptors were collected from a human donor with melanoma. CDR3s include the opening cysteine and the closing phenylalanine or tryptophan. Fields, in order: D gene, V gene, CDR3 length, clone size, J gene, CDR3 DNA, CDR3 protein. D genes are given only for firm matches. A row's size may be missing; if present it is once, few, many or a size class.

>.|TRBV10-3|16|large|TRBJ1-4
TGTGCCATCAGTGAGGAGGGGAGGAGTAATGGGGAAAAACTGTTTTTT
CAISEEGRSNGEKLFF
>TRBD2|TRBV11-3|15|medium-sized|TRBJ2-5
TGTGCCAGCAGCCAAGTAGAGCGGGGGGAAGAGACCCAGTACTTC
CASSQVERGEETQYF
>.|TRBV11-3|17|.|TRBJ2-2
TGTGCCAGCAGCTTAGAAGTGGGGGGTTCGAACACCGGGGAGCTGTTTTTT
CASSLEVGGSNTGELFF
>.|TRBV11-3|16|.|TRBJ1-5
TGTGCCAGCAGCCCGGGAGGCGGCATTGTCAATCAGCCCCAGCATTTT
CASSPGGGIVNQPQHF
>TRBD2|TRBV11-3|14|medium-sized|TRBJ2-3
TGTGCCAGCAGCCGGACTAGCGAGGAGGATACGCAGTATTTT
CASSRTSEEDTQYF
>TRBD2|TRBV11-3|16|medium-sized|TRBJ2-1
TGTGCCAGCAGCCAAGGACTAGCAGTGATGGTGTACGAGCAGTTCTTC
CASSQGLAVMVYEQFF
>.|TRBV11-3|14|few|TRBJ2-1
TGTGCCAGCAGCTTAGTCAGGGCGATCGATGAGCAGTTCTTC
CASSLVRAIDEQFF
>.|TRBV6-8|13|medium-sized|TRBJ1-2
TGTGCCAGCAGTGACCAGGGGAGGGGGGGCTACACCTTC
CASSDQGRGGYTF
>.|TRBV28|16|few|TRBJ1-2
TGTGCCAGCAGTTTATTGGACCGGACTTTCAACTATGGCTACACCTTC
CASSLLDRTFNYGYTF
>.|TRBV11-3|14|medium-sized|TRBJ2-5
TGTGCCAGCAGCTTGGTTGCGGGGGCAGAGACCCAGTACTTC
CASSLVAGAETQYF
>TRBD2|TRBV5-1|15|few|TRBJ2-1
TGCGCCAGCAGTCCGCGCGGGGGGGCTTTCAATGAGCAGTTCTTC
CASSPRGGAFNEQFF
>TRBD1|TRBV6-8|14|.|TRBJ1-2
TGTGCCAGCAGTTACTCGACAGGGAACTATGGCTACACCTTC
CASSYSTGNYGYTF
>.|TRBV11-3|15|medium-sized|TRBJ2-1
TGTGCCAGCAGCTTTCAGGGGCGTTCGGGCAATGAGCAGTTCTTC
CASSFQGRSGNEQFF
>.|TRBV7-1|13|medium-sized|TRBJ1-1
TGTGCCAGCAGTCCCACAGGGAACACTGAAGCTTTCTTT
CASSPTGNTEAFF
>.|TRBV6-8|15|few|TRBJ1-5
TGTGCCATCAGTCGCGGACCCTCTAGCAATCAGCCCCAGCATTTT
CAISRGPSSNQPQHF
>.|TRBV6-8|13|few|TRBJ2-7
TGTGCCAGCGGGCGGGGTGGCTCCTACGAGCAGTACTTC
CASGRGGSYEQYF
>TRBD2|TRBV6-8|17|few|TRBJ2-4
TGTGCCAGCAGTTCCGGAGGCGGGAGTGCGGGCAAAAACATTCAGTACTTC
CASSSGGGSAGKNIQYF
>TRBD2|TRBV11-3|17|medium-sized|TRBJ2-3
TGTGCCAGCAGCTTAGGAGGTCCAGCGGGGTATTCAGATACGCAGTATTTT
CASSLGGPAGYSDTQYF
>.|TRBV19|13|.|TRBJ1-5
TGTGCCAGTAGCTCTTATTTCGATCAGCCCCAGCATTTT
CASSSYFDQPQHF
>.|TRBV10-3|13|.|TRBJ2-4
TGTGCCATCAGTGAGGAGGGGGGGAACATTCAGTACTTC
CAISEEGGNIQYF
>.|TRBV6-8|14|.|TRBJ1-6
TGTGCCAGCAGCCAGCAGGGTCGTTATTCACCCCTCCACTTT
CASSQQGRYSPLHF
>.|TRBV4-1|15|medium-sized|TRBJ1-5
TGCGCCAGCAGCCAAGATGGAGGGGATTATCAGCCCCAGCATTTT
CASSQDGGDYQPQHF
>TRBD2|TRBV11-3|16|.|TRBJ2-5
TGTGCCAGCAGCTTCGGTATTAGCGGGAACCAAGAGACCCAGTACTTC
CASSFGISGNQETQYF
>TRBD2|TRBV30|14|.|TRBJ2-1
TGTGCCTGGAGGACTAGCGGCCTCACCAGAGGGCAGTTCTTC
CAWRTSGLTRGQFF
>.|TRBV6-8|17|.|TRBJ1-2
TGTGCCAGCAGTGCGGATACCCGCATCGGAAAGACCTATGGCTACACCTTC
CASSADTRIGKTYGYTF
>.|TRBV5-1|15|.|TRBJ2-1
TGCGCCAGCGCCTATTCTAGCGAGTCCTACAATGAGCAGTTCTTC
CASAYSSESYNEQFF
>.|TRBV6-8|16|medium-sized|TRBJ1-5
TGTGCCAGCAGTTACTCGATCCGAGGGTGGGGACAGCCCCAGCATTTT
CASSYSIRGWGQPQHF
>.|TRBV28|14|.|TRBJ1-2
TGTGCCAGCAGTTTATGGGAACAGCTTTATGGCTACACCTTC
CASSLWEQLYGYTF
>TRBD1|TRBV6-8|13|.|TRBJ2-7
TGTGCCAGCAGGAAAGACAGGGGGTACGAGCAGTACTTC
CASRKDRGYEQYF
>TRBD1|TRBV11-3|17|medium-sized|TRBJ1-5
TGTGCCAGCACCAAGGACAGGGGGCGGACTAGCAATCAGCCCCAGCATTTT
CASTKDRGRTSNQPQHF
>.|TRBV11-3|14|few|TRBJ2-7
TGTGCCAGCAGCTTATTTAGTGGGTCCTACGAGCAGTACTTC
CASSLFSGSYEQYF
>.|TRBV9|15|few|TRBJ1-5
TGTGCCAGCAGTGGGTTCGAGGACAGTAATCAGCCCCAGCATTTT
CASSGFEDSNQPQHF
>TRBD1|TRBV4-1|14|medium-sized|TRBJ2-2
TGCGCCAGCAGCCCGACAGGGCGGACCGGGGAGCTGTTTTTT
CASSPTGRTGELFF
>TRBD1|TRBV11-3|14|medium-sized|TRBJ1-2
TGTGCCAGCAGCTTATCCGGGACAGACTATGGCTACACCTTC
CASSLSGTDYGYTF
>.|TRBV30|14|few|TRBJ1-6
TGTGCCTGGAGTAGGGCAGGCAATAATTCACCCCTCCACTTT
CAWSRAGNNSPLHF
>.|TRBV19|16|.|TRBJ2-1
TGTGCCAGTAGTATAGCTACGGGAAACTCCTACAATGAGCAGTTCTTC
CASSIATGNSYNEQFF
>.|TRBV11-3|14|large|TRBJ1-2
TGTGCCAGCAGCCCCCGTAGGGAGTCGCTTGGCTACACCTTC
CASSPRRESLGYTF
>.|TRBV12-5|15|large|TRBJ1-5
TGTGCTAGTGGTTTGGTGGGAGGGCACAATCAGCCCCAGCATTTT
CASGLVGGHNQPQHF
>.|TRBV23-1|13|medium-sized|TRBJ2-2
TGCGCCAGCAACCTCAAAGGCACCGGGGAGCTGTTTTTT
CASNLKGTGELFF